This T cell receptor (beta chain) was sequenced during a study of Tregs in tolerant kidney transplant recipients. Study results and caveats: No direct test of biological reproducibility was done here. Antigen-driven expansion was suggested because donor-specific Tregs expanded more than all Tregs in tolerant patients. Few patients were studied, so findings need validation in larger groups.

Germline CDR1 MDHEN, CDR2 SYDVKM. V shed 3 bases, J shed 3 bases, and the junction held 8 bases outside the gene matches. CDR3 length: 16 amino acids. Thawed PBMCs were FACS-sorted into unstimulated CD4+CD25+CD127- regulatory T cells, CD4+CD25- non-regulatory cells, CD4 and CD8 cells. In the case of this clone: Antigen specificity is unknown.

TCRdb keeps only in-frame clones here, not all; method: immunoSEQ multiplex PCR. The data contain 90,000 to 120,000 clones, around 87% of them singletons. This sample comprised CD4+ T cells from blood, obtained before the transplant. V and J are TRBV28 and TRBJ1-2, with TRBD1 identical over 9 bases. The TCR sequence derives from a human donor who received a combined kidney and bone marrow transplant. CDR3: CASSFPSGTGYYGYTF. DNA for the CDR3: TGTGCCAGCAGTTTTCCTTCCGGGACAGGGTACTATGGCTACACCTTC.